These 21 T cell receptor beta chains were sequenced from one sample in a study of PD-1 blockade in classical Hodgkin lymphoma. The table came from immunoSEQ multiplex PCR; TCRdb's copy has only in-frame clones and leaves some out. The sample has more than 11,000 clones; more than 75% are singletons. Relapse after autologous stem cell transplantation occurred in every patient, and brentuximab vedotin exposure varied. The starting material was peripheral blood mononuclear cells (PBMCs), obtained at baseline. These receptors came from a human donor with classical Hodgkin lymphoma.

This clone was picked up a small number of times. The V and J genes are TRBV6-1 and TRBJ2-3, with unresolved D. CDR3 length: 16 residues. CDR1 is MNHNS and CDR2 is SASEGT in the germline V gene. Trimming took 3 bases from V and 0 from J, leaving 13 bases between them. CDR3 DNA: TGTGCCAGCAGTGACACCCCTAGATATAGCACAGATACGCAGTATTTT. Residues: CASSDTPRYSTDTQYF.

The chain combines TRBV4-3 with TRBJ2-1; 9 positions match TRBD1. Germline-derived CDR1 and CDR2 are LGHNA and YSLEER. The CDR3 is 15 amino acids. J was trimmed by 6 bases and V by 7 bases; bases with no gene match: 10. The CDR3 DNA is TGCGCCAGCAAAAGGGACAGGGAGATGAGCAATGAGCAGTTCTTC. Encoded protein: CASKRDREMSNEQFF.

The chain carries TRBV4-1 and TRBJ1-2; 10 nucleotides align to TRBD1. This CDR3 is 18 amino acids long. Germline CDR1 reads MGHRA; CDR2 reads YSYEKL. V shed 1 base and J 7 bases; nucleotides not matched to a gene: 15. The CDR3 DNA is TGCGCCAGCAGCCAAGGGACAACATGGGGGACAGGGGTAATTGGCTACACCTTC. It encodes CASSQGTTWGTGVIGYTF.

This chain uses TRBV9 with TRBJ2-6; D ambiguous. V lost 0 bases and J 0 bases, leaving 4 bases between the germline ends. The germline V gene encodes CDR1 SGDLS and CDR2 YYNGEE. CDR3 length: 15 residues. CDR3 sequence reads: CASSVGDSGANVLTF. CDR3 DNA sequence: TGTGCCAGCAGCGTAGGAGACTCTGGGGCCAACGTCCTGACTTTC.

The chain couples TRBV27 to TRBJ1-2, with no clear D. The CDR3 is made up of 11 amino acids. V was shortened by 0 bases and J by 4 bases, with 0 bases between the two germline ends. Germline CDR1 reads MNHEY; CDR2 reads SMNVEV (reference sequence). In nucleotides, the CDR3 is TGTGCCAGCAGTTTATCCTATGGCTACACCTTC. Protein sequence: CASSLSYGYTF.

The rearrangement joins TRBV7-9 to TRBJ1-6; no clear D gene. CDR3 length equals 12 residues. The V end was cut by 3 bases, the J end by 10 bases, with 7 bases between. The germline V gene encodes CDR1 SEHNR and CDR2 FQNEAQ (reference sequence). CDR3 protein: CASSLNGSPLHF. CDR3 in DNA: TGTGCCAGCAGCTTGAATGGATCACCCCTCCACTTT.

V and J are TRBV19 and TRBJ2-1; possibly TRBD2 for D (5 bases). V was pared by 3 bases and J by 8 bases, with 14 bases between. Germline V CDR1 and CDR2: LNHDA, SQIVND (reference sequence). The CDR3 loop spans 14 amino acids. The chain's CDR3 is CASSMIEGSDEQFF. The CDR3 DNA follows: TGTGCCAGTAGTATGATTGAAGGGAGCGATGAGCAGTTCTTC. The variable domain in full, with the rest retrieved from reference TRBV19 and TRBJ2-1, is DGGITQSPKYLFRKEGQNVTLSCEQNLNHDAMYWYRQDPGQGLRLIYYSQIVNDFQKGDIAEGYSVSREKKESFPLTVTSAQKNPTAFYLCASSMIEGSDEQFFGPGTRLTVL.

The V gene is TRBV5-6, the J gene TRBJ1-3; D is undetermined. This CDR3 region has 15 residues. Germline CDR1 and CDR2: SGHDT and YYEEEE. Trimming shortened V by 2 bases and J by 0 bases, and 9 bases separated the two germline ends. The CDR3 loop is CASSFVQFSGNTIYF. The CDR3 nucleotides are TGTGCCAGCAGCTTCGTCCAGTTCTCTGGAAACACCATATATTTT.

J is TRBJ2-7 and V is TRBV5-1, with 9 positions matching TRBD1. V lost 4 bases and J lost 0; bases outside the gene matches: 5. CDR1 and CDR2 (germline): SGHRS, YFSETQ. The CDR3 sequence is 15 residues long. As DNA, the CDR3 is TGCGCCAGCAGCACCGGGACAGGGCTCTCCTACGAGCAGTACTTC. This sequence encodes CASSTGTGLSYEQYF.

This clone was detected only a few times. V and J are TRBV9 and TRBJ2-1; D assignment may be TRBD1 or TRBD2 (5 bases each). CDR3 length equals 16 residues. CDR1 is SGDLS, CDR2 YYNGEE, per germline. The ends were cut back, 0 bases at V and 6 bases at J, with 16 bases in the middle. The CDR3 protein is CASSVAGRERGNEQFF. CDR3 nucleotide sequence: TGTGCCAGCAGCGTAGCTGGCAGGGAGAGGGGCAATGAGCAGTTCTTC.

The V and J genes are TRBV7-3 and TRBJ2-3; 7 nucleotides agree with TRBD1. V lost 4 bases and J lost 3; bases outside the gene matches: 7. Germline CDR1 reads SGHTA; CDR2 reads FQGTGA. The CDR3 is 15 residues long. The CDR3 nucleotides read TGTGCCAGCAGCTCAGGGGGTGAGAGAACAGATACGCAGTATTTT. Its protein product is CASSSGGERTDTQYF.

This clone was counted a single time. The genes are TRBV2 and TRBJ1-2, with D possibly being TRBD1 (5 bases). In germline, CDR1 is SNHLY, CDR2 FYNNEI. Trimming took 4 bases from V and 8 from J, leaving 14 bases between them. The CDR3 has 13 amino acids. CDR3: CASSGSSGGGYTF. The CDR3, as DNA: TGTGCCAGCAGTGGCTCTTCGGGGGGAGGCTACACCTTC.

The chain carries TRBV30 and TRBJ2-4; D not certain. The length of the CDR3 is 12 residues. Between the trimmed V and J ends, which lost 1 base and 7 bases, there was a span of 8 bases. The V gene's germline CDR1 is GTSNPN and CDR2 SVGIG (reference sequence). The CDR3 DNA reads TGTGCCTGGAGTGCGGGTCCGAACATTCAGTACTTC. Its translation is CAWSAGPNIQYF.

This chain links TRBV10-3 with TRBJ2-7; D remains ambiguous. The CDR3 runs to 14 residues. Trimming removed 7 bases at V and 0 bases at J, with 13 bases between. Germline-derived CDR1 and CDR2 are ENHRY and SYGVKD. Here the CDR3 DNA reads TGTGCCATCACCATGAGTCGAAGCTCCTACGAGCAGTACTTC. The encoded protein is CAITMSRSSYEQYF.

This clone has just a few counts. CDR3 DNA: TGTGCCACCAGGGCGATAGGGGGGGGCAAAAACATTCAGTACTTC. Translation gives CATRAIGGGKNIQYF. The rearrangement links TRBV15 to TRBJ2-4; possibly TRBD2 for D (7 bases). V was cut by 6 bases and J by 3 bases, with 15 bases left in between. Per the germline V gene, CDR1 is LNHNV and CDR2 is YYDKDF (reference sequence). The CDR3 has 15 residues.

The V call is TRBV28, the J call TRBJ2-4; D tentatively reads TRBD1 or TRBD2 (5 bases each). Trimming left V 2 bases short and J 0 bases short, with 5 bases between. CDR3 length: 14 residues. Germline V CDR1 and CDR2: MDHEN, SYDVKM. This CDR3 reads CASSLGGAKNIQYF. The CDR3 DNA is TGTGCCAGCAGTTTAGGGGGAGCCAAAAACATTCAGTACTTC.

This sequence joins TRBV7-9 and TRBJ1-4; D is unclear. This CDR3 has 15 residues. The ends were cut back, 1 base at V and 9 bases at J, with 15 bases in the middle. CDR1 and CDR2 (germline): SEHNR, FQNEAQ (reference sequence). The CDR3 loop reads CASSLDPGTAKKLFF. The CDR3 nucleotides read TGTGCCAGCAGCTTAGACCCCGGAACAGCTAAAAAACTGTTTTTT.

This clone was counted a single time. The J gene is TRBJ2-7, the V gene TRBV10-2; D gene ambiguous. This CDR3 region has 12 residues. Germline CDR1 is WSHSY and CDR2 is SAAADI. V dropped 7 bases and J dropped 0 bases, with 7 bases sitting between them. The CDR3 protein is CASMLDSYEQYF. CDR3 in DNA: TGCGCCAGCATGTTAGACTCCTACGAGCAGTACTTC.

V usage is TRBV5-4 and J usage is TRBJ2-7; 7 bases are a match to TRBD1. V lost 4 bases to trimming and J lost 3 bases; unmatched junction nucleotides: 13. In germline, CDR1 is SGHNT, CDR2 YYREEE (reference sequence). The CDR3 consists of 16 residues. The CDR3 region is CASSPRLQGYYYEQYF. For the CDR3, the DNA is TGTGCCAGCAGCCCTAGATTACAGGGGTATTACTACGAGCAGTACTTC.

This chain uses TRBV2 with TRBJ1-1; weak D call: TRBD1 (6 bases). This CDR3 comprises 12 residues. Germline CDR1 reads SNHLY; CDR2 reads FYNNEI. This chain's CDR3 is CAIGGQLNEAFF. The CDR3 nucleotides read TGTGCGATCGGGGGGCAGCTTAATGAAGCTTTCTTT.

The chain combines TRBV5-1 with TRBJ2-5, with D perhaps TRBD2 (7 bases). The V end was cut by 3 bases, the J end by 5 bases, with 17 bases between. This CDR3 comprises 15 residues. CDR1 is SGHRS, CDR2 YFSETQ, per germline. The CDR3 sequence: CASSSGSGGDETQYF. CDR3 nucleotides: TGCGCCAGCAGCTCGGGGTCGGGGGGCGATGAGACCCAGTACTTC. Looking up the rest from reference TRBV5-1 and TRBJ2-5 gives the full variable domain: KAGVTQTPRYLIKTRGQQVTLSCSPISGHRSVSWYQQTPGQGLQFLFEYFSETQRNKGNFPGRFSGRQFSNSRSEMNVSTLELGDSALYLCASSSGSGGDETQYFGPGTRLLVL.